This entry is about one T cell receptor beta chain. The data originate from a study of blood T cell repertoires in COVID-19. At the level of the study: The United States, Italy and Spain were the sources of the acute and convalescent COVID-19 samples. Nucleic acid was either cDNA or gDNA, and it came from T cells, B-cell-depleted T cells, or PBMCs.

The CDR3 has 18 residues. Germline V gives CDR1 LNHDA, CDR2 SQIVND (reference sequence). Trimming removed 1 base at V and 4 bases at J, with 17 bases between. In the source study's methods: Estimation of nucleated cell counts relied on the amplification of reference gene primers. The table came from immunoSEQ multiplex PCR; TCRdb's copy has only in-frame clones and leaves some out. Clone size and the V and J calls come from that table; the DNA yielded D and trimming. The repertoire holds roughly 250,000 clones, about 80% seen once, with around 9.9% in the top ten. This chain links TRBV19 with TRBJ2-6, with a tentative D call TRBD2 (5 bases). This TCR derives from a woman older than 75 with acute or convalescent COVID-19. The material sequenced was peripheral blood. CDR3 bases: TGTGCCAGTAGTATAGTTGGCAGGAGCGGAGAAGGGGCCAACGTCCTGACTTTC. It yields the protein CASSIVGRSGEGANVLTF.